This TCR beta chain was documented in a study of blood T cell repertoires in COVID-19. Whole-study context: T cells, B-cell-depleted T cells, or PBMCs provided the cDNA or gDNA that served as material.

Per the original data handling: From reference gene primer amplification, estimates of nucleated cell counts were derived. Only in-frame clones appear in the TCRdb table, and some are missing; sequencing was by immunoSEQ multiplex PCR. V, J and clone size derive from that table, while D and trimming were established from the DNA sequence. Of 110,000 to 150,000 clones listed, 80% were seen once; the top ten hold over 4%. The germline V gene encodes CDR1 MRHNA and CDR2 SNTAGT. The CDR3 runs to 13 residues. Germline trimming cut 2 bases from V and 4 bases from J; bases unmatched to any gene: 1. The rearrangement links TRBV6-4 to TRBJ1-2; 7 bases match TRBD1. The receptor comes from a woman aged 45-65 years with acute or convalescent COVID-19. The sample comprised peripheral blood. DNA of the CDR3: TGTGCCAGCAGTGACGGGACAGTCTATGGCTACACCTTC. Encoded protein: CASSDGTVYGYTF.